These 23 T cell receptor beta chains share one sample of origin, sequenced in a study of glioma-infiltrating T cells after dendritic cell vaccination. Noted time point: after dendritic cell vaccination, including at tumor progression/relapse. Here immunoSEQ multiplex PCR was the method, and the copy in TCRdb shows in-frame clones only, minus some. The sample lists more than 9,000 clones, roughly four fifths seen once, with 35% to 50% in the top ten. The sequences come from blood, collected after dendritic cell vaccination. The receptors come from a human donor with glioblastoma.

The genes are TRBV19 and TRBJ2-3, with a weak D call TRBD1 (6 bases). Germline V CDR1 and CDR2: LNHDA, SQIVND (reference sequence). There are 13 residues in the CDR3. V lost 1 base and J lost 8, with 10 bases in between. The CDR3 loop reads CASSIAGGGTQYF. Here the CDR3 DNA reads TGTGCCAGTAGTATAGCTGGGGGCGGTACGCAGTATTTT.

The chain uses TRBV27 and TRBJ2-5; D might be TRBD2 (5 bases). V gave up 3 bases and J gave up 2 bases, with 16 bases separating them. CDR1 is MNHEY, CDR2 SMNVEV, per germline (reference sequence). The CDR3 extends over 16 amino acids. As DNA, the CDR3 is TGTGCCAGCAGTTTCACCTTGGACTCGTTTCAAGAGACCCAGTACTTC. This translates into CASSFTLDSFQETQYF.

The chain links TRBV6-6 to TRBJ1-1; weak D call: TRBD1 (6 bases). Trimming removed 5 bases at V and 1 base at J, with 11 bases between. The V gene's germline CDR1 is MNHNY and CDR2 SVGAGI (reference sequence). This CDR3 spans 14 amino acids. This CDR3 reads CASSHRTANTEAFF. The CDR3 DNA reads as TGTGCCAGCAGTCACAGGACAGCGAACACTGAAGCTTTCTTT.

This chain uses TRBV6-1 with TRBJ1-2, with a possible D match to TRBD1 (6 bases). This CDR3 contains 15 residues. Trimming removed 5 bases from V and 1 base from J, with 14 bases in between. The germline V gene encodes CDR1 MNHNS and CDR2 SASEGT. The CDR3 DNA follows: TGTGCCAGCAGTACGGACAGTAGCGTTAACTATGGCTACACCTTC. As protein: CASSTDSSVNYGYTF.

This clone was counted once. This chain connects TRBV30 to TRBJ1-5; perhaps TRBD1 as D (6 bases). The germline CDR1 and CDR2 sequences are GTSNPN and SVGIG (reference sequence). V dropped 5 bases and J dropped 6 bases, with 14 bases sitting between them. The CDR3 is 13 amino acids. In nucleotides, the CDR3 is TGTGCCTGGTCTACAGGGCGTCGTCAGCCCCAGCATTTT. It specifies CAWSTGRRQPQHF.

V and J are TRBV5-4 and TRBJ2-3, with a weak D call TRBD1 (5 bases). Trimming removed 0 bases at V and 1 base at J, with 12 bases between. The CDR3 consists of 16 residues. Germline V lookup: CDR1 SGHNT, CDR2 YYREEE (reference sequence). As DNA, the CDR3 is TGTGCCAGCAGCTTGGACACAGGTATCGGCACAGATACGCAGTATTTT. Translating gives CASSLDTGIGTDTQYF.

J is TRBJ1-4 and V is TRBV7-8, with TRBD1 matching over 8 bases. Trimming removed 5 bases from V and 8 bases from J; junction bases left unmatched: 10. The V gene's germline CDR1 is SGHVS and CDR2 FQNEAQ. The CDR3 has 15 amino acids. The CDR3 loop is CASSPADRAGEKLFF. CDR3 DNA sequence: TGTGCCAGCAGCCCTGCGGACAGGGCCGGGGAAAAACTGTTTTTT. The full variable domain, rest sourced from reference TRBV7-8 and TRBJ1-4, is GAGVSQSPRYKVAKRGQDVALRCDPISGHVSLFWYQQALGQGPEFLTYFQNEAQLDKSGLPSDRFFAERPEGSVSTLKIQRTQQEDSAVYLCASSPADRAGEKLFFGSGTQLSVL.

The chain has TRBV5-1 and TRBJ2-5; TRBD1 is a possible D gene (5 bases). Per germline, CDR1 SGHRS and CDR2 YFSETQ. The CDR3 is made up of 14 amino acids. Trimming left V 2 bases short and J 2 bases short, with 10 bases between. The DNA for the CDR3 is TGCGCCAGCAGCTTCTACAGGACACAAGAGACCCAGTACTTC. The encoded protein is CASSFYRTQETQYF.

This chain uses TRBV19 with TRBJ2-1, with D possibly TRBD2 on 6 matching bases. Trimming removed 3 bases at V and 0 bases at J, with 9 bases between. The germline V gene encodes CDR1 LNHDA and CDR2 SQIVND (reference sequence). This CDR3 is 15 amino acids long. The DNA of the CDR3 is TGTGCCAGTAGTATCAGCGGGCTCTCCTACAATGAGCAGTTCTTC. As protein: CASSISGLSYNEQFF.

The chain has TRBV7-9 and TRBJ1-1; possible D gene TRBD1, 5 bases. Trimming removed 4 bases at V and 3 bases at J, with 12 bases between. The CDR3 sequence is 14 residues long. Germline-derived CDR1 and CDR2 are SEHNR and FQNEAQ (reference sequence). CDR3 in amino acids: CASSSPLGDTEAFF. The CDR3 nucleotides are TGTGCCAGCAGCTCCCCTTTAGGGGACACTGAAGCTTTCTTT. The variable domain in full, completed from reference TRBV7-9 and TRBJ1-1, reads DTGVSQNPRHKITKRGQNVTFRCDPISEHNRLYWYRQTLGQGPEFLTYFQNEAQLEKSRLLSDRFSAERPKGSFSTLEIQRTEQGDSAMYLCASSSPLGDTEAFFGQGTRLTVV.

This clone was detected only once. J is TRBJ2-1 and V is TRBV7-9; 7 positions match TRBD2. The CDR3 runs to 18 residues. The V segment lost 1 base and the J segment 0 bases; nucleotides outside the gene matches: 9. CDR1 is SEHNR, CDR2 FQNEAQ, per germline (reference sequence). The CDR3 bases are TGTGCCAGCAGCTTAGGGAGCGGGATGCTTTACTCCTACAATGAGCAGTTCTTC. Translating gives CASSLGSGMLYSYNEQFF.

The V gene is TRBV9, the J gene TRBJ2-3, with TRBD2 identical over 13 bases. Germline V gives CDR1 SGDLS, CDR2 YYNGEE. The CDR3 loop spans 17 amino acids. The J segment lost 2 bases and the V segment lost 0 bases, leaving 3 bases of the junction unmatched. CDR3 loop: CASSVEGLAGPTDTQYF. The CDR3 bases are TGTGCCAGCAGCGTAGAGGGACTAGCGGGACCCACAGATACGCAGTATTTT.

This clone was seen a few times. The chain recombines TRBV27 with TRBJ2-7, with TRBD1 identical over 9 bases. The CDR3 consists of 15 residues. In germline, CDR1 is MNHEY, CDR2 SMNVEV (reference sequence). The V and J ends lost 1 base and 5 bases, in that order; junction bases with no gene match: 6. CDR3 DNA sequence: TGTGCCAGCAGTTTATTGTTGGACAGGGGCCACGAGCAGTACTTC. The encoded protein is CASSLLLDRGHEQYF.

This chain connects TRBV15 to TRBJ1-2; D gene ambiguous. Trimming removed 4 bases at V and 8 bases at J, with 17 bases between. Per the germline V gene, CDR1 is LNHNV and CDR2 is YYDKDF (reference sequence). This CDR3 comprises 14 residues. The CDR3 DNA sequence: TGTGCCACCAGCAATTGGAACAAGGAGGACGGCTACACCTTC. This gives the protein CATSNWNKEDGYTF.

The gene calls are TRBV29-1 and TRBJ2-1; TRBD2 matches 11 bases. The length of the CDR3 is 15 residues. V dropped 4 bases and J dropped 9; count of bases not matched to a gene: 11. Germline V lookup: CDR1 SQVTM, CDR2 ANQGSEA. Here the CDR3 reads CSVVLLAGGIVEQFF. The CDR3 DNA follows: TGCAGCGTTGTACTTCTAGCGGGAGGAATTGTTGAGCAGTTCTTC.

The chain has TRBV14 and TRBJ2-2; D is ambiguous. The germline V gene has CDR1 SGHDN and CDR2 FVKESK. The CDR3 is 14 residues long. Trimming cost V 4 bases and J 6 bases, with 12 bases left between them. CDR3 DNA sequence: TGTGCCAGCAGCCGGTACACAGTGGCCGGGGAGCTGTTTTTT. Encoded protein: CASSRYTVAGELFF.

The chain employs TRBV27 and TRBJ1-1; possibly TRBD1 for D (5 bases). With 6 bases removed from V and 3 bases from J, the gap between germline ends came to 11 bases. The V gene's germline CDR1 is MNHEY and CDR2 SMNVEV (reference sequence). CDR3 length equals 13 residues. The CDR3 DNA reads TGTGCCAGCAGCCGGGACTCGGACACTGAAGCTTTCTTT. Translated: CASSRDSDTEAFF.

The CDR3 is CAINPDRDTGELFF. CDR3 coding DNA: TGTGCCATCAACCCGGACAGGGACACCGGGGAGCTGTTTTTT. The genes are TRBV10-3 and TRBJ2-2, with 8 positions matching TRBD1. The ends lost 7 bases at V and 3 bases at J; junction bases unmatched: 4. This CDR3 has 14 amino acids. Germline CDR1 ENHRY, CDR2 SYGVKD.

This clone was detected once. The chain recombines TRBV7-7 with TRBJ2-1; D is perhaps TRBD2 (5 bases). Germline CDR1 reads SSHAT; CDR2 reads FNYEAQ (reference sequence). V was shortened by 5 bases and J by 9 bases, with 17 bases between the two germline ends. This CDR3 comprises 14 residues. CDR3 in amino acids: CASSLSGLSGEQFF. CDR3 in DNA: TGTGCCAGCAGCCTGTCGGGTCTCAGCGGTGAGCAGTTCTTC. The full variable domain, completed using reference TRBV7-7 and TRBJ2-1, is GAGVSQSPRYKVTKRGQDVTLRCDPISSHATLYWYQQALGQGPEFLTYFNYEAQPDKSGLPSDRFSAERPEGSISTLTIQRTEQRDSAMYRCASSLSGLSGEQFFGPGTRLTVL.

The chain recombines TRBV25-1 with TRBJ2-2, with 7 bases identical to TRBD2. Germline V gene lookup returns CDR1 MGHDK and CDR2 SYGVNS. CDR3 length: 17 amino acids. Trimming cost V 5 bases and J 1 base; bases outside gene matches: 10. The CDR3 nucleotides read TGTGCCAGCAGTACACGCGGGGGAACGGTGAACACCGGGGAGCTGTTTTTT. This translates into CASSTRGGTVNTGELFF.

Only a few counts were recorded for this clone. The gene calls are TRBV6-5 and TRBJ1-1; tentatively, D is TRBD1 (6 bases). V gave up 4 bases and J gave up 3 bases, with 15 bases separating them. Looked up from germline, CDR1 is MNHEY and CDR2 is SVGAGI. CDR3 length equals 15 residues. The CDR3 reads CASSWTTGWDTEAFF. For the CDR3, the DNA is TGTGCCAGCAGTTGGACCACAGGGTGGGACACTGAAGCTTTCTTT.

The CDR3 is CASSSLGQGYEQYF. The CDR3 DNA follows: TGTGCCAGCAGTTCCTTAGGACAGGGCTACGAGCAGTACTTC. The V and J genes are TRBV6-6 and TRBJ2-7; 8 bases align to TRBD1. Germline V gene lookup returns CDR1 MNHNY and CDR2 SVGAGI (reference sequence). CDR3 size: 14 residues. The ends lost 4 bases at V and 3 bases at J; junction bases unmatched: 5.

The rearrangement uses TRBV5-5 and TRBJ1-4; the match to TRBD1 covers 8 bases. CDR1 and CDR2 from the germline V gene are SGHKS and YYEKEE (reference sequence). The CDR3 is 15 residues long. Trimming at V came to 3 bases and at J to 8 bases, leaving 9 bases not matched to a gene. The CDR3 DNA sequence: TGTGCCAGCAGCTATATGGACAGGGCAGGGGAAAAACTGTTTTTT. It yields the protein CASSYMDRAGEKLFF.